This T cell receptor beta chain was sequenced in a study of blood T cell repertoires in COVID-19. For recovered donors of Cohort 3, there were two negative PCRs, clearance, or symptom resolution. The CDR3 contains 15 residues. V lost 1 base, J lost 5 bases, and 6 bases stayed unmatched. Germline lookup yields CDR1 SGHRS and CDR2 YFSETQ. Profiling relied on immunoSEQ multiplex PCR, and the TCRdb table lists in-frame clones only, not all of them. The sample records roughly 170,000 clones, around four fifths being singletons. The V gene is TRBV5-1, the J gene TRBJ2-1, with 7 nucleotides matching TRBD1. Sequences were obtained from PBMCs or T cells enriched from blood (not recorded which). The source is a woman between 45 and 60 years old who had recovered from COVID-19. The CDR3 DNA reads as TGCGCCAGCAGCTTGACGGGACAGAACAACAATGAGCAGTTCTTC. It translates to CASSLTGQNNNEQFF.